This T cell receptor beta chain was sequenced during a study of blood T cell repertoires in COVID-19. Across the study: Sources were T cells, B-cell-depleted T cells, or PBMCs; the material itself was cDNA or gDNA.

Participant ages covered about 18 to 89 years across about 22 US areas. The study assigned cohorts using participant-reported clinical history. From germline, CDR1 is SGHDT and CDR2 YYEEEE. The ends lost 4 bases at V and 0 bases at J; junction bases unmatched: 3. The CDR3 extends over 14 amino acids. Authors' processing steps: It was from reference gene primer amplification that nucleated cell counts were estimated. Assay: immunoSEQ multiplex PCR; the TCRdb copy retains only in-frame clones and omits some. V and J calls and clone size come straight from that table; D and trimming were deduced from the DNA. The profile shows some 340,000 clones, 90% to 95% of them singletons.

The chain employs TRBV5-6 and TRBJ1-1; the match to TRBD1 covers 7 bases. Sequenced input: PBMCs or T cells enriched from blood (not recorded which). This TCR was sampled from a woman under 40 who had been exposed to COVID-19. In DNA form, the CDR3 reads TGTGCCAGCAGCCAGACAGGGATGAACACTGAAGCTTTCTTT. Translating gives CASSQTGMNTEAFF.